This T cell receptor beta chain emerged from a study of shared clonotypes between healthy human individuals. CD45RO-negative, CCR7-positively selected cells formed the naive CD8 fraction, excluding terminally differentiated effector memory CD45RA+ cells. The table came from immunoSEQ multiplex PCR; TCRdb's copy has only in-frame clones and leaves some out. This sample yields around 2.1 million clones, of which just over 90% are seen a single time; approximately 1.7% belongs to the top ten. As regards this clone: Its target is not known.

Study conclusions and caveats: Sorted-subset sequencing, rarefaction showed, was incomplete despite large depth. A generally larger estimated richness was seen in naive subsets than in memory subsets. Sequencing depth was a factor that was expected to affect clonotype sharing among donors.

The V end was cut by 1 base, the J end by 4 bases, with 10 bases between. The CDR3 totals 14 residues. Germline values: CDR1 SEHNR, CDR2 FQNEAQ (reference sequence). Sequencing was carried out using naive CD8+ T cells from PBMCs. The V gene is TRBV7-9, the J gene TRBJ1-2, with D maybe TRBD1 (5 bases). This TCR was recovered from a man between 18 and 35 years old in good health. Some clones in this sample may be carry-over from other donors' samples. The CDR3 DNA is TGTGCCAGCAGCTTAGGAGCCGGGGCCTATGGCTACACCTTC. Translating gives CASSLGAGAYGYTF.